A selection of T cell receptor beta chains follows, all from one sample in a study of T cells in Graves' hyperthyroidism and ophthalmopathy. TCRdb fed the multiplex PCR reads into MiXCR, producing one record per CDR3 protein. The data contain a few hundred thousand distinct CDR3 sequences, about a sixth of them seen just once; the ten biggest clones take up 2.5% to 4%. The source material was blood. The receptors originated from a middle-aged woman with Graves' ophthalmopathy. The conserved cysteine and the conserved F or W are not part of the CDR3 here. Clone size is shown for a subset of rows, as once, few, many or a class of expanded clone.

TRBJ2-7	TRBV6-1	many	ASGGTFYEQY
TRBJ1-6	TRBV30	many	AWTISGTEGSPLH
TRBJ2-5	TRBV19	NA	ASSRGVYQETQY
TRBJ2-3	TRBV7-6	NA	AGSHGQGPGNTQY
TRBJ2-4	TRBV28	NA	ASSVVGPGDRFRTLAKNIQY
TRBJ1-5	TRBV2	many	ASSLSGGDQPQH
TRBJ2-7	TRBV12-3/TRBV12-4	NA	ASRIHYEQY
TRBJ2-7	TRBV20-1	many	SGRGLAEDKEGYEQY
TRBJ2-1	TRBV3-1	NA	ASSQNSGGHYNEQF
TRBJ2-7	TRBV4-1	NA	ASSPAGSAGGPLSYEQY
TRBJ2-7	TRBV2	many	ASSQVGTSYISYEQY
TRBJ2-7	TRBV28	few	ASSFPPRGEQY
TRBJ2-7	TRBV18	many	ASSPVKEIYEQY
TRBJ1-2	TRBV2	NA	ASSVDRGNGYT
TRBJ1-2	TRBV2	many	AARQGLLRGYT
TRBJ1-1	TRBV3-1	many	ASSPRTGGTAF
TRBJ2-1	TRBV3-1	few	ASSYITSGGANEQF
TRBJ2-7	TRBV27	NA	ASSLQASSYEQY
TRBJ1-5	TRBV2	many	ASSPDRGSEPQH
TRBJ1-1	TRBV3-1	many	ASSQQMTGNTEAF
TRBJ1-2	TRBV19	NA	ASSIGWGSYGYT
TRBJ2-3	TRBV20-1	many	SANPGQGASDTQY
TRBJ2-7	TRBV27	many	ASSLGGTPYEQY
TRBJ2-6	TRBV6-5	few	ASSYRATGANVLT
TRBJ1-5	TRBV28	many	ASSLFLAGGRARPQH
TRBJ1-6	TRBV7-6	NA	ASSLELQGSGNSPLH
TRBJ2-3	TRBV5-1	many	ASSLEDTQY
TRBJ2-1	TRBV6-1	NA	ASSSRSGGSYNEQF
TRBJ1-1	TRBV4-1	NA	ASSQAEGLKPRTEAF
TRBJ1-2	TRBV7-9	few	ASSLDTAINYGYT
TRBJ1-1	TRBV3-1	many	ASSQSVQMNTEAF
TRBJ2-7	TRBV18	many	ASSSPGEQY
TRBJ2-1	TRBV2	many	ASIRGTEQF
TRBJ2-4	TRBV18	NA	ASSPQDRTYAKNIQY
TRBJ2-3	TRBV4-1	NA	ASSQGTSGSRYTQY
TRBJ2-2	TRBV3-1	many	ASSSNVPSGELF
TRBJ2-7	TRBV28	NA	ASISEKTYEQY
TRBJ2-7	TRBV24-1	many	ATSDGGRGGEQY
TRBJ2-5	TRBV2	many	ASSGVLGGQETQY
TRBJ2-1	TRBV5-1	NA	ASSLGASGGVAVEQF
TRBJ1-1	TRBV28	NA	ASRSSGMVQKTEAF
TRBJ1-2	TRBV3-1	many	ASSQVGQGSANYGYT
TRBJ2-4	TRBV28	many	ASSFSLYQKNIQY
TRBJ2-5	TRBV12-3/TRBV12-4	many	ASSPGTLGETQY
TRBJ2-5	TRBV18	NA	ATGTQETQY
TRBJ1-2	TRBV12-3/TRBV12-4	many	ASTKTRAGNYGYT
TRBJ2-7	TRBV20-1	many	SARLPSDLLYEQY
TRBJ1-5	TRBV28	many	ASTHRGQGAQPQH
TRBJ2-2	TRBV4-2	NA	ASRTSGVTANTGELF
TRBJ2-1	TRBV28	many	ASSLRKDYPFLTSGLYNEQF
TRBJ1-2	TRBV11-2	many	ASSSRDPMGYGYT
TRBJ2-7	TRBV2	NA	ASSEESKRYEQY
TRBJ2-1	TRBV7-9	once	ASSSGLAGGFSYNEQF
TRBJ1-6	TRBV6-5	few	ASSYSNRGNSPLH
TRBJ2-1	TRBV20-1	many	SVAVAQGRSYNEQF
TRBJ2-1	TRBV6-1	NA	ASSEGAGASHEQF
TRBJ2-5	TRBV10-3	few	AISDTVETQY
TRBJ2-1	TRBV6-1	NA	ASRAGLPYNEQL